The T cell receptor (beta chain) under discussion was sequenced for a study of early T cells in non-severe SARS-CoV-2 infection. Whole-study context: Sequencing used unsorted whole-blood bulk RNA, so chains lack pairing. Findings of the study overall: The matching step, a VDJdb search, favored anti-spike CD8 responses and missed private and CD4 specificities.

This clonotype has more than one count but fewer than ten. Antigen unknown. Each cDNA molecule carried a unique molecular identifier. MiXCR, applied by TCRdb to the 5' RACE reads, yields one record per CDR3 protein. The table lists approximately 35,000 distinct CDR3 sequences, 7% to 7.5% of them singletons, with about 13% in the top ten. The receptor's source is an adult who was a healthcare worker with PCR-confirmed SARS-CoV-2 infection or an uninfected control (not recorded which). Source: whole blood, taken at baseline.

The CDR3 DNA follows: TGTGCCAGCAGCGCCCGGACAGGCCATGAAGCTTTCTTT. It encodes CASSARTGHEAFF. The gene calls are TRBV3-1 and TRBJ1-1; 7 bases align to TRBD1. There are 13 residues in the CDR3. V shed 5 bases and J 7 bases; nucleotides not matched to a gene: 7. Germline V gives CDR1 LGHDT, CDR2 YNNKEL (reference sequence).